The 16 T cell receptor beta chains listed next were all sequenced from one sample in a study of blood T cell repertoires in COVID-19. Sequencing was performed with immunoSEQ multiplex PCR; in TCRdb, only in-frame clones are kept and a portion is missing. The repertoire holds about 140,000 clones, under 85% seen once, with 1.6% in the top ten. Specimen: peripheral blood. The receptors derive from a human donor in a cohort sampled during active COVID-19.

This sequence joins TRBV19 and TRBJ2-5; tentatively, D is TRBD1 (6 bases). CDR3 size: 14 residues. Germline values: CDR1 LNHDA, CDR2 SQIVND (reference sequence). Deletions cut 5 bases from V and 5 bases from J, with 15 bases between. The CDR3 bases are TGTGCCAGTAGTCCACAGGGAGTCGGCGAGACCCAGTACTTC. Translated: CASSPQGVGETQYF.

The CDR3 sequence: CAWSVKGASTEAFF. CDR3 sequence (DNA): TGTGCCTGGAGTGTAAAGGGGGCGAGTACTGAAGCTTTCTTT. The chain couples TRBV30 to TRBJ1-1, with 7 bases that match TRBD1. The CDR3 sequence is 14 residues long. The V segment lost 0 bases and the J segment 5 bases; nucleotides outside the gene matches: 6. CDR1 and CDR2 (germline): GTSNPN, SVGIG (reference sequence).

The rearrangement uses TRBV28 and TRBJ2-3, with TRBD2 identical over 8 bases. CDR3 length: 16 amino acids. Germline CDR1 MDHEN, CDR2 SYDVKM. The J segment lost 0 bases and the V segment lost 3 bases, leaving 5 bases of the junction unmatched. CDR3 residues: CASSFLASGSTDTQYF. The CDR3 nucleotides are TGTGCCAGCAGTTTCTTAGCTAGCGGGAGCACAGATACGCAGTATTTT.

This clone has a single count. The chain joins TRBV6-5 to TRBJ2-1; 8 bases map to TRBD1. CDR1 is MNHEY, CDR2 SVGAGI, per germline. J lost 14 bases, V lost 7 bases, and 4 bases had no gene match. This CDR3 region has 10 residues. CDR3 DNA: TGTGCCAGCAACAACAGGGGGGAGTTCTTC. Protein: CASNNRGEFF.

V and J are TRBV28 and TRBJ2-1; 7 bases are a match to TRBD2. Germline V gives CDR1 MDHEN, CDR2 SYDVKM. The CDR3 totals 14 residues. J lost 3 bases, V lost 10 bases, and 9 bases had no gene match. CDR3 DNA sequence: TGTGCCACCCTAAGCGGGACTCACTACAATGAGCAGTTCTTC. It codes for CATLSGTHYNEQFF.

This clone was seen only a few times. The CDR3 region has the DNA TGTGCCAGCAGTTACCGGGAGGCGGATGAAAAACTGTTTTTT. This codes for CASSYREADEKLFF. The chain carries TRBV4-2 and TRBJ1-4; D is unresolved. Germline loops: CDR1 LGHNA, CDR2 YNFKEQ. The CDR3 runs 14 residues. Trimming pared 6 bases from V and 6 bases from J, leaving 14 bases between.

V and J are TRBV7-3 and TRBJ2-3; a possible D gene is TRBD1 (5 bases). Trimming removed 6 bases from V and 2 bases from J, with 9 bases in between. Looked up from germline, CDR1 is SGHTA and CDR2 is FQGTGA. The CDR3 totals 13 residues. The CDR3 sequence: CASSTGPTDTQYF. DNA of the CDR3: TGTGCCAGCAGTACAGGCCCCACAGATACGCAGTATTTT.

J is TRBJ2-1 and V is TRBV25-1, with 8 bases lining up with TRBD2. This CDR3 region has 14 residues. Germline values: CDR1 MGHDK, CDR2 SYGVNS. V lost 3 bases and J lost 13; bases outside the gene matches: 11. The CDR3 protein is CASSDEASGRPQFF. The DNA of the CDR3 is TGTGCCAGCAGTGATGAGGCTAGCGGGCGCCCCCAGTTCTTC.

This clone has a count of ten or more. The rearrangement uses TRBV2 and TRBJ1-1; D call uncertain. Trimming cost V 1 base and J 3 bases, with 6 bases left between them. From germline, CDR1 is SNHLY and CDR2 FYNNEI. CDR3 length: 13 residues. The CDR3: CASSEGLYTEAFF. The CDR3 DNA follows: TGTGCCAGCAGTGAAGGGCTTTACACTGAAGCTTTCTTT.

This clone was found a few times. The chain recombines TRBV5-1 with TRBJ2-1; 8 bases match TRBD1. Germline lookup yields CDR1 SGHRS and CDR2 YFSETQ. V shed 0 bases and J 8 bases; nucleotides not matched to a gene: 7. The CDR3 is 15 residues long. CDR3 loop: CASSLGQGRGYEQFF. The CDR3 DNA sequence: TGCGCCAGCAGCTTGGGACAGGGGCGCGGATATGAGCAGTTCTTC. The variable domain in full, completed from reference TRBV5-1 and TRBJ2-1, reads KAGVTQTPRYLIKTRGQQVTLSCSPISGHRSVSWYQQTPGQGLQFLFEYFSETQRNKGNFPGRFSGRQFSNSRSEMNVSTLELGDSALYLCASSLGQGRGYEQFFGPGTRLTVL.

This chain joins TRBV10-1 and TRBJ2-3, with TRBD2 as a possible D gene (7 bases). CDR3 length: 17 amino acids. Trimming pared 6 bases from V and 7 bases from J, leaving 26 bases between. The germline V gene has CDR1 WNHNN and CDR2 SYGVQD (reference sequence). The CDR3 DNA reads TGCGCCAGCAGCGCCGGAGGGCGAGGGGGAGGGATGAATACGCAGTATTTT. It translates to CASSAGGRGGGMNTQYF.

V usage is TRBV15 and J usage is TRBJ2-3, with 8 bases identical to TRBD2. V lost 0 bases, J lost 3 bases, and 2 bases stayed unmatched. Germline V gene data show CDR1 as LNHNV and CDR2 as YYDKDF (reference sequence). CDR3 length: 15 residues. The CDR3 region has the DNA TGTGCCACCAGCAGAGACGGGAGGGCAACAGATACGCAGTATTTT. Its protein is CATSRDGRATDTQYF.

This clone was seen a few times. The chain carries TRBV5-1 and TRBJ2-1; 9 positions match TRBD2. The germline CDR1 and CDR2 sequences are SGHRS and YFSETQ. Losses at the gene ends were 7 bases for V and 6 bases for J; bases not matched to a gene: 8. The CDR3 runs to 14 residues. The CDR3 spells CASQSGRTRNEQFF. CDR3 DNA sequence: TGCGCCAGCCAAAGCGGGAGGACGCGCAATGAGCAGTTCTTC.

CDR3 in amino acids: CASSLVFRNNEQFF. The CDR3 DNA sequence: TGTGCCAGCAGCTTAGTATTCAGGAACAATGAGCAGTTCTTC. The chain joins TRBV7-2 to TRBJ2-1; D gene unclear. With 1 base removed from V and 5 bases from J, the gap between germline ends came to 9 bases. In germline, CDR1 is SGHTA, CDR2 FQGNSA. This CDR3 has 14 residues.

The sample holds a few counts of this clone. The chain carries TRBV24-1 and TRBJ2-2; 10 nucleotides align to TRBD1. This CDR3 contains 15 residues. CDR1 and CDR2 (germline): KGHDR, SFDVKD. Trimming at V came to 7 bases and at J to 6 bases, leaving 7 bases not matched to a gene. The CDR3: CATRRGQGTPGELFF. CDR3 coding DNA: TGTGCCACCAGGAGGGGACAGGGGACCCCCGGGGAGCTGTTTTTT.

The chain recombines TRBV6-5 with TRBJ1-2; D may be TRBD1 (5 bases). The CDR3 is made up of 16 amino acids. CDR1 and CDR2 (germline): MNHEY, SVGAGI. Trimming stripped 2 bases from V and 2 bases from J, with 15 bases between. DNA of the CDR3: TGTGCCAGCAGTTACGGGGCACAGGCTTCAAACTATGGCTACACCTTC. It yields the protein CASSYGAQASNYGYTF.